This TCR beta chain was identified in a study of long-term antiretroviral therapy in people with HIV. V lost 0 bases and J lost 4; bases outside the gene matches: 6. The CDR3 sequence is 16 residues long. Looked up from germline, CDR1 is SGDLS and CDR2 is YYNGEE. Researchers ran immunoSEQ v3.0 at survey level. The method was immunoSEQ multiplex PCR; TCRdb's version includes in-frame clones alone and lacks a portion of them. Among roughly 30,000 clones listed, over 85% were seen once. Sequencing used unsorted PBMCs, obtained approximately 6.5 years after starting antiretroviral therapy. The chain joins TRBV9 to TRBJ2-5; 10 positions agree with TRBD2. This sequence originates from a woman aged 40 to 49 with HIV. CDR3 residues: CASSVASGGAGETQYF. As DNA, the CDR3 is TGTGCCAGCAGCGTAGCGAGCGGGGGGGCCGGAGAGACCCAGTACTTC.